Following are 14 T cell receptor beta chains from one sample sequenced in a study of CD8 T cells in ankylosing spondylitis. Study-level points and caveats: Fewer than 10 highly homologous variants formed a TCR beta motif that appeared characteristic of ankylosing spondylitis blood.

TCRdb passed the 5' RACE reads through MiXCR, listing each CDR3 protein once. The sample yields approximately 520,000 distinct CDR3 sequences, approximately 5% seen once. No antigen has been assigned to these receptors. The sequencing sample was made of blood, either unsorted or a sorted T cell fraction (not recorded which). The receptors come from a male donor with ankylosing spondylitis.

This clonotype was counted only a few times. The CDR3 DNA sequence: TGTGCCAGCAGCTTTCCTGGCGGGGGGTACGATACGCAGTATTTT. Translation: CASSFPGGGYDTQYF. The chain couples TRBV7-2 to TRBJ2-3, with 8 bases that match TRBD2. The V segment lost 3 bases and the J segment 6 bases; nucleotides outside the gene matches: 8. This CDR3 has 15 amino acids. Germline V gene sequence: CDR1 SGHTA, CDR2 FQGNSA. Drawing the rest from reference TRBV7-2 and TRBJ2-3, the complete variable domain is GAGVSQSPSNKVTEKGKDVELRCDPISGHTALYWYRQSLGQGLEFLIYFQGNSAPDKSGLPSDRFSAERTGGSVSTLTIQRTQQEDSAVYLCASSFPGGGYDTQYFGPGTRLTVL.

The chain recombines TRBV3-1 with TRBJ1-4; D may be TRBD1 (5 bases). Looked up from germline, CDR1 is LGHDT and CDR2 is YNNKEL (reference sequence). The CDR3 loop spans 12 amino acids. Trimming took 6 bases from V and 8 from J, leaving 10 bases between them. CDR3 in amino acids: CASRRGQEKLFF. The CDR3 nucleotides are TGTGCCAGCAGACGAGGACAAGAAAAACTGTTTTTT.

The chain is built from TRBV7-9 and TRBJ2-3; either TRBD1 or TRBD2 may fit D (5 bases each). The V end lost 1 base, the J end lost 4 bases, and 12 bases lay between the germline ends. The CDR3 has 15 amino acids. CDR1 and CDR2 from the germline V gene are SEHNR and FQNEAQ (reference sequence). The CDR3 spells CASSLGAGSADTQYF. The CDR3 nucleotides are TGTGCCAGCAGCTTAGGGGCAGGGAGCGCAGATACGCAGTATTTT.

J is TRBJ1-1 and V is TRBV27; D ambiguous. Trimming cost V 2 bases and J 4 bases, with 8 bases left between them. CDR1 and CDR2 (germline): MNHEY, SMNVEV (reference sequence). This CDR3 contains 13 residues. CDR3 in amino acids: CASSLSSPTEAFF. CDR3 DNA: TGTGCCAGCAGTTTAAGCAGTCCCACTGAAGCTTTCTTT.

This clonotype has at least ten counts. The genes are TRBV7-2 and TRBJ2-1, with TRBD2 matching over 10 bases. Trimming cost V 2 bases and J 4 bases; bases outside gene matches: 8. Germline loops: CDR1 SGHTA, CDR2 FQGNSA. This CDR3 has 17 amino acids. The CDR3 is CASSLLAGANLYNEQFF. CDR3 coding DNA: TGTGCCAGCAGCTTACTAGCGGGAGCGAACTTATACAATGAGCAGTTCTTC.

This clonotype showed up many times. This rearrangement joins TRBV28 to TRBJ2-7; D unresolved. The CDR3 extends over 15 amino acids. Germline-derived CDR1 and CDR2 are MDHEN and SYDVKM. V lost 5 bases to trimming and J lost 2 bases, with 16 bases between them. The CDR3 spells CASSLPLLPTYEQYF. In DNA form, the CDR3 reads TGTGCCAGCAGTCTCCCCTTACTGCCGACCTACGAGCAGTACTTC. Combining the CDR3 with reference TRBV28 and TRBJ2-7 gives the whole variable domain DVKVTQSSRYLVKRTGEKVFLECVQDMDHENMFWYRQDPGLGLRLIYFSYDVKMKEKGDIPEGYSVSREKKERFSLILESASTNQTSMYLCASSLPLLPTYEQYFGPGTRLTVT.

Concerning this clonotype: A read error may explain this, as a much larger clone is one base away. V gene TRBV6-1 combines with J gene TRBJ1-1; 9 nucleotides agree with TRBD1. The CDR3 extends over 15 amino acids. Germline V gene lookup returns CDR1 MNHNS and CDR2 SASEGT. The CDR3, as DNA: TGTGCCACCAGTGTACAGGGGGCGCTTTACACTGAAGCTTTCTTT. Amino acids: CATSVQGALYTEAFF.

This clonotype has a count of ten or more. This chain connects TRBV20-1 to TRBJ2-2; D possibly uses TRBD1 or TRBD2 (5 bases each). Deletions cut 5 bases from V and 3 bases from J, with 16 bases between. CDR3 length: 15 residues. CDR1 DFQATT and CDR2 SNEGSKA come from the germline V gene (reference sequence). The CDR3 loop is CSAAIGAHDTGELFF. CDR3 in DNA: TGCAGTGCTGCGATCGGGGCCCACGACACCGGGGAGCTGTTTTTT.

Ten or more counts support this clonotype. This chain joins TRBV27 and TRBJ2-1, with TRBD2 matching over 13 bases. Unmatched junction bases numbered 4, after V lost 5 bases and J lost 6 bases. Germline loops: CDR1 MNHEY, CDR2 SMNVEV (reference sequence). The CDR3 is made up of 15 amino acids. CDR3 nucleotides: TGTGCCAGCAGTCTCGGGACTAGCGGGGCCAATGAGCAGTTCTTC. This translates into CASSLGTSGANEQFF.

This clonotype was counted many times. V usage is TRBV6-2 or TRBV6-3 and J usage is TRBJ2-1; TRBD2 matches 11 bases. Germline assignment: CDR1 MNHEY and CDR2 SVGEGT. Trimming took 4 bases from V and 3 from J; bases not matched to a gene: 11. This CDR3 contains 18 residues. The chain's CDR3 is CASSSGTSGPHIYNEQFF. The DNA for the CDR3 is TGTGCCAGCAGTTCGGGGACTAGCGGACCACATATCTACAATGAGCAGTTCTTC.

This clonotype has a count of ten or more. The genes are TRBV7-8 and TRBJ1-2, with 10 bases aligning to TRBD1. Germline V gene sequence: CDR1 SGHVS, CDR2 FQNEAQ. The ends lost 4 bases at V and 4 bases at J; junction bases unmatched: 9. This CDR3 region has 16 residues. DNA for the CDR3: TGTGCCAGCAGCTCCCGGACAGGGGGGGGAAGCTATGGCTACACCTTC. Amino acid sequence: CASSSRTGGGSYGYTF.

This clonotype was seen at least ten times. The genes are TRBV20-1 and TRBJ2-7; D gene uncertain. V lost 8 bases, J lost 4 bases, and 12 bases lay in between. The CDR3 runs 11 residues. CDR1 and CDR2 from the germline V gene are DFQATT and SNEGSKA (reference sequence). The CDR3 region has the DNA TGCAGTTTCCCCAGTGGGTACGAGCAGTACTTC. Residues: CSFPSGYEQYF.

The sample holds many counts of this clonotype. The chain links TRBV9 to TRBJ2-5; the D gene is possibly TRBD2 (6 bases). Trimming took 3 bases from V and 4 from J, leaving 10 bases between them. CDR3 length: 13 amino acids. Germline V gene lookup returns CDR1 SGDLS and CDR2 YYNGEE. The CDR3 reads CASSGWGGETQYF. DNA for the CDR3: TGTGCCAGCAGCGGTTGGGGAGGAGAGACCCAGTACTTC.

This clonotype appeared many times. V is TRBV15 and J is TRBJ2-7; D gene uncertain. Germline values: CDR1 LNHNV, CDR2 YYDKDF (reference sequence). This CDR3 contains 14 residues. V lost 0 bases to trimming and J lost 4 bases, with 10 bases between them. The CDR3 loop is CATSREGKRYEQYF. The CDR3 DNA sequence: TGTGCCACCAGCAGAGAAGGGAAACGGTACGAGCAGTACTTC.